These 25 T cell receptor beta chains were all obtained from the same sample, sequenced in a study of relationships among human T cell subsets. The T cell receptor alpha and beta CDR3 regions were amplified from mRNA by semiquantitative ARM-PCR. Exponential amplification used communal superprimers after tagged nested gene-specific primers in ARM-PCR. TCRdb ran MiXCR on the multiplex PCR reads and lists one entry per CDR3 protein. The repertoire holds about 15,000 distinct CDR3 sequences, with approximately 56% as singletons. The sequenced sample was total T cells sorted from blood. Source of these receptors: a man between 40 and 49 years old in good health.

This sequence joins TRBV5-1 and TRBJ2-1; TRBD2 aligns across 9 bases. The germline V gene has CDR1 SGHRS and CDR2 YFSETQ. The CDR3 runs 16 residues. V shed 0 bases, J shed 3 bases, and the junction held 4 bases outside the gene matches. CDR3 loop: CASSLGGTSSYNEQFF. DNA for the CDR3: TGCGCCAGCAGCTTGGGAGGGACTAGCAGCTACAATGAGCAGTTCTTC.

The chain carries TRBV19 and TRBJ2-7; no clear D gene. Trimming pared 6 bases from V and 4 bases from J, leaving 10 bases between. The CDR3 runs 12 residues. The V gene's germline CDR1 is LNHDA and CDR2 SQIVND (reference sequence). CDR3 DNA sequence: TGTGCCAGTAGAAATGGTGGGTACGAGCAGTACTTC. Residues: CASRNGGYEQYF.

This CDR3 reads CASTTDYGYTF. DNA of the CDR3: TGTGCCAGCACCACAGATTATGGCTACACCTTC. V usage is TRBV27 and J usage is TRBJ1-2; D uncertain. Germline V lookup: CDR1 MNHEY, CDR2 SMNVEV (reference sequence). The CDR3 is made up of 11 amino acids. V was clipped by 7 bases and J by 5 bases, with 8 bases between them.

The chain uses TRBV12-5 and TRBJ2-1; TRBD2 might be the D (6 bases). The CDR3 runs 14 residues. Germline V CDR1 and CDR2: LGHNT, FRNRAP. With 2 bases removed from V and 9 bases from J, the gap between germline ends came to 14 bases. CDR3 nucleotide sequence: TGTGCTAGTGGTTTGACCCCGGCCGGGGGTGAGCAGTTCTTC. This codes for CASGLTPAGGEQFF.

V usage is TRBV28 and J usage is TRBJ2-3, with D tentatively TRBD1 (5 bases). V gave up 6 bases and J gave up 4 bases, with 11 bases separating them. In germline, CDR1 is MDHEN, CDR2 SYDVKM. The CDR3 contains 13 residues. CDR3 amino acids: CASRAGNADTQYF. The CDR3 coding sequence is TGTGCCAGCAGGGCAGGGAACGCAGATACGCAGTATTTT.

The chain uses TRBV5-5 and TRBJ1-1, with 12 bases that match TRBD1. From germline, CDR1 is SGHKS and CDR2 YYEKEE (reference sequence). CDR3 length equals 15 residues. J was trimmed by 4 bases and V by 3 bases; bases with no gene match: 4. The CDR3 loop is CASSSGQGAVTEAFF. The DNA of the CDR3 is TGTGCCAGCAGCTCGGGACAGGGGGCTGTCACTGAAGCTTTCTTT.

V gene TRBV20-1 combines with J gene TRBJ2-1; no firm D call. The germline V gene has CDR1 DFQATT and CDR2 SNEGSKA (reference sequence). Trimming removed 1 base at V and 0 bases at J, with 10 bases between. This CDR3 has 15 residues. The DNA for the CDR3 is TGCAGTGCTAGAGTAAAATGGGGCTCCTACAATGAGCAGTTCTTC. This codes for CSARVKWGSYNEQFF.

V and J are TRBV20-1 and TRBJ2-7, with 9 nucleotides matching TRBD2. The CDR3 runs 16 residues. V lost 5 bases, J lost 2 bases, and 13 bases stayed unmatched. Germline CDR1 and CDR2: DFQATT and SNEGSKA (reference sequence). The CDR3 spells CSAPLGPTSGAYEQYF. The DNA for the CDR3 is TGCAGTGCTCCATTGGGGCCGACTAGCGGAGCCTACGAGCAGTACTTC.

The CDR3 nucleotides are TGCAGCGTTGGAGATCCCGTCTTCACAGATACGCAGTATTTT. This gives the protein CSVGDPVFTDTQYF. The chain has TRBV29-1 and TRBJ2-3; D unclear. Germline CDR1 SQVTM, CDR2 ANQGSEA. The CDR3 extends over 14 amino acids. V was cut by 4 bases and J by 2 bases, with 13 bases left in between.

The genes are TRBV18 and TRBJ2-1, with D possibly being TRBD2 (5 bases). This CDR3 is built from 13 residues. Germline CDR1 is KGHSH and CDR2 is LQKENI. V was trimmed by 1 base and J by 6 bases, leaving 7 bases between them. The CDR3 nucleotides read TGTGCCAGCTCACCACGAGGGAGCAATGAGCAGTTCTTC. Translated: CASSPRGSNEQFF.

This clonotype was seen more than once but under ten times. V usage is TRBV6-4 and J usage is TRBJ2-3; 10 nucleotides align to TRBD2. V dropped 2 bases and J dropped 4; count of bases not matched to a gene: 0. CDR3 length: 14 amino acids. Germline V lookup: CDR1 MRHNA, CDR2 SNTAGT. The CDR3 nucleotides read TGTGCCAGCAGTGACAGCGGGGGGGCAGATACGCAGTATTTT. Protein sequence: CASSDSGGADTQYF.

In this sample, this clonotype turned up a few times. The rearrangement uses TRBV18 and TRBJ2-1; D tentatively fits TRBD1 or TRBD2 (5 bases each). Germline-derived CDR1 and CDR2 are KGHSH and LQKENI. The CDR3 runs to 15 residues. Deletions cut 0 bases from V and 8 bases from J, with 14 bases between. CDR3 in DNA: TGTGCCAGCTCACCACCAGATTCAGGGACGTATGAGCAGTTCTTC. Residues: CASSPPDSGTYEQFF.

This clonotype came up a few times. The DNA for the CDR3 is TGCAGTGCTGGGGTGGCCTACGGGAACGAGCAGTACTTC. This gives the protein CSAGVAYGNEQYF. This chain connects TRBV20-1 to TRBJ2-7; a possible D gene is TRBD2 (5 bases). V lost 5 bases, J lost 5 bases, and 16 bases lay in between. Germline V gene sequence: CDR1 DFQATT, CDR2 SNEGSKA (reference sequence). The CDR3 is 13 amino acids.

This sequence joins TRBV7-9 and TRBJ2-1; the D gene is possibly TRBD2 (6 bases). The ends were cut back, 8 bases at V and 0 bases at J, with 17 bases in the middle. This CDR3 has 16 amino acids. CDR1 is SEHNR, CDR2 FQNEAQ, per germline (reference sequence). Written as DNA, the CDR3 is TGTGCCAGCGGGTCCGGGACTCCGTTCTCCTACAATGAGCAGTTCTTC. Protein product: CASGSGTPFSYNEQFF.

The chain recombines TRBV7-9 with TRBJ2-7; D ambiguous. The germline V gene has CDR1 SEHNR and CDR2 FQNEAQ (reference sequence). V was shortened by 5 bases and J by 4 bases, with 12 bases between the two germline ends. CDR3 length equals 13 residues. This CDR3 reads CASSASSQYEQYF. In nucleotides, the CDR3 is TGTGCCAGCAGCGCAAGTTCACAGTACGAGCAGTACTTC.

This sequence joins TRBV14 and TRBJ2-1, with no clear D. CDR3 length: 15 residues. V lost 0 bases to trimming and J lost 0 bases, with 6 bases between them. CDR1 is SGHDN and CDR2 is FVKESK in the germline V gene. The CDR3 coding sequence is TGTGCCAGCAGCCAAGATAGAATCTCCTACAATGAGCAGTTCTTC. This encodes CASSQDRISYNEQFF.

This clonotype was counted only a few times. The CDR3 here is CSAQAGFNEQFF. CDR3 DNA sequence: TGCAGCGCCCAAGCGGGCTTCAATGAGCAGTTCTTC. The rearrangement uses TRBV29-1 and TRBJ2-1, with a tentative D call TRBD2 (6 bases). The V gene lost 7 bases and the J gene lost 6 bases, with 13 bases spanning the gap. The germline CDR1 and CDR2 sequences are SQVTM and ANQGSEA. CDR3 length equals 12 residues.

This clonotype was recorded a few times. The chain has TRBV27 and TRBJ2-7; 9 nucleotides match TRBD2. Per germline, CDR1 MNHEY and CDR2 SMNVEV (reference sequence). J lost 2 bases, V lost 5 bases, and 7 bases had no gene match. CDR3 length: 15 amino acids. This CDR3 reads CASSRVSGGPYEQYF. The CDR3 bases are TGTGCCAGCAGTAGAGTTAGCGGGGGCCCCTACGAGCAGTACTTC.

The genes are TRBV7-9 and TRBJ2-5, with D perhaps TRBD1 or TRBD2 (6 bases each). The CDR3 loop spans 15 amino acids. CDR1 and CDR2 from the germline V gene are SEHNR and FQNEAQ (reference sequence). The V gene lost 5 bases and the J gene lost 5 bases, with 18 bases spanning the gap. The CDR3 loop reads CASSRGTPRGETQYF. Here the CDR3 DNA reads TGTGCCAGCAGCAGAGGGACACCTCGGGGGGAGACCCAGTACTTC. Full variable domain (outside the CDR3, taken from reference TRBV7-9 and TRBJ2-5): DTGVSQNPRHKITKRGQNVTFRCDPISEHNRLYWYRQTLGQGPEFLTYFQNEAQLEKSRLLSDRFSAERPKGSFSTLEIQRTEQGDSAMYLCASSRGTPRGETQYFGPGTRLLVL.

CDR3 region: CASSPGPFSYEQYF. The CDR3 nucleotides are TGCGCCAGCAGCCCAGGGCCCTTTTCCTACGAGCAGTACTTC. The rearrangement uses TRBV4-1 and TRBJ2-7; tentatively, D is TRBD1 (5 bases). CDR1 MGHRA and CDR2 YSYEKL come from the germline V gene. The CDR3 length is 14 residues. The V end was cut by 4 bases, the J end by 1 base, with 11 bases between.

This clonotype rates as medium-sized. The chain combines TRBV7-6 with TRBJ2-3; D may be TRBD2 (6 bases). The CDR3 is 11 amino acids. Per the germline V gene, CDR1 is SGHVS and CDR2 is FNYEAQ. The V end lost 5 bases, the J end lost 6 bases, and 6 bases lay between the germline ends. This CDR3 is CASSRGDTQYF. CDR3 DNA sequence: TGTGCCAGCAGCCGGGGGGATACGCAGTATTTT.

CDR3: CASSEGRGQRGNEQFF. DNA for the CDR3: TGCGCCAGCAGTGAAGGCAGGGGGCAAAGGGGCAATGAGCAGTTCTTC. The chain couples TRBV10-1 to TRBJ2-1, with 8 bases aligning to TRBD1. CDR1 and CDR2 (germline): WNHNN, SYGVQD (reference sequence). This CDR3 contains 16 residues. V lost 3 bases to trimming and J lost 6 bases; unmatched junction nucleotides: 10.

V and J are TRBV2 and TRBJ2-1; 7 bases line up with TRBD2. CDR1 SNHLY and CDR2 FYNNEI come from the germline V gene. The CDR3 contains 13 residues. V was clipped by 11 bases and J by 5 bases; unmatched bases: 9. DNA for the CDR3: TGTGCCGGAAGGGCTAGCGGAAACAATGAGCAGTTCTTC. This encodes CAGRASGNNEQFF.

This chain links TRBV5-8 with TRBJ2-2; 9 bases map to TRBD1. The germline CDR1 and CDR2 sequences are SGHTS and YDEGEE. V shed 1 base, J shed 5 bases, and the junction held 9 bases outside the gene matches. The CDR3 loop spans 17 amino acids. The CDR3 DNA reads as TGTGCCAGCAGCTTGCAACGGACAGGGGCGAGTACCGGGGAGCTGTTTTTT. This translates into CASSLQRTGASTGELFF.

This sequence joins TRBV7-9 and TRBJ1-2, with 9 bases matching TRBD1. This CDR3 comprises 14 residues. V was clipped by 4 bases and J by 1 base; unmatched bases: 1. Per germline, CDR1 SEHNR and CDR2 FQNEAQ (reference sequence). The CDR3 region is CASSSDRGNYGYTF. The CDR3 region has the DNA TGTGCCAGCAGCTCGGACAGGGGTAACTATGGCTACACCTTC. The full variable domain, its missing parts supplied by reference TRBV7-9 and TRBJ1-2, is DTGVSQNPRHKITKRGQNVTFRCDPISEHNRLYWYRQTLGQGPEFLTYFQNEAQLEKSRLLSDRFSAERPKGSFSTLEIQRTEQGDSAMYLCASSSDRGNYGYTFGSGTRLTVV.